Sequencing of this T cell receptor (beta chain) was carried out in a study of blood T cell repertoires in COVID-19. About the study: Both acute and convalescent COVID-19 samples were obtained from the United States, Italy and Spain.

The repertoire was sequenced with immunoSEQ multiplex PCR; TCRdb's copy has only in-frame clones and lacks some. Of 90,000 or so clones listed, about nine tenths are singletons. From germline, CDR1 is MNHEY and CDR2 SMNVEV (reference sequence). V gave up 3 bases and J gave up 1 base; unmatched junction bases: 7. CDR3 length: 16 residues. The chain joins TRBV27 to TRBJ1-1; 8 bases line up with TRBD1. This receptor was identified in a man aged 55 to 70 with COVID-19, enrolled during active disease. Sample: peripheral blood. The CDR3 coding sequence is TGTGCCAGCAGTTTTATCCGGGACAGGCAGAACACTGAAGCTTTCTTT. The encoded protein is CASSFIRDRQNTEAFF.